Presented here are 8 T cell receptor beta chains from one specimen sequenced in a study of blood T cell repertoires in COVID-19. TCRdb's copy holds only in-frame clones and misses some; the assay was immunoSEQ multiplex PCR. Of 200,000 to 250,000 clones in the sample, 70% to 90% were seen once. The sample consisted of PBMCs or T cells enriched from blood (not recorded which). The receptors here all came from a man between 25 and 39 years old who had recovered from COVID-19.

This chain joins TRBV4-3 and TRBJ1-2; 7 bases line up with TRBD1. Germline CDR1 reads LGHNA; CDR2 reads YSLEER. Trimming cost V 0 bases and J 8 bases; bases outside gene matches: 9. The CDR3 contains 15 residues. This CDR3 reads CASSQDLGQPGGYTF. The CDR3 nucleotides are TGCGCCAGCAGCCAAGACCTGGGACAGCCGGGGGGCTACACCTTC.

CDR3 in DNA: TGTGCCAGCAGTTCCCCCGGGACAGGGAGAACCTACGAGCAGTACTTC. This codes for CASSSPGTGRTYEQYF. The rearrangement joins TRBV28 to TRBJ2-7, with TRBD1 matching over 9 bases. The CDR3 is 16 amino acids. In germline, CDR1 is MDHEN, CDR2 SYDVKM. The ends lost 4 bases at V and 2 bases at J; junction bases unmatched: 9.

The rearrangement uses TRBV27 and TRBJ2-5; 7 nucleotides agree with TRBD2. The CDR3 loop spans 15 amino acids. From germline, CDR1 is MNHEY and CDR2 SMNVEV (reference sequence). V lost 6 bases and J lost 0; bases outside the gene matches: 7. The CDR3 DNA is TGTGCCAGCAGAGGTACGAGCGGGAACCAAGAGACCCAGTACTTC. Protein product: CASRGTSGNQETQYF.

The V gene is TRBV18, the J gene TRBJ1-4, with D hard to call. Germline V CDR1 and CDR2: KGHSH, LQKENI. The CDR3 is 15 amino acids. Between the trimmed V and J ends, which lost 4 bases and 2 bases, there was a span of 11 bases. The CDR3 protein is CASSQSEGTNEKLFF. The CDR3 region has the DNA TGTGCCAGCTCACAGTCCGAGGGCACTAATGAAAAACTGTTTTTT.

In nucleotides, the CDR3 is TGTGCCAGCAGCGTAGACTCCGGGACTAGCGGGAGTTCCCTCCGGCAGTACTTC. It yields the protein CASSVDSGTSGSSLRQYF. The V call is TRBV9, the J call TRBJ2-7; 14 bases agree with TRBD2. The CDR3 spans 18 residues. After removal of 0 bases from V and 9 bases from J, the junction contained 14 bases not matched to a gene. Germline CDR1 is SGDLS and CDR2 is YYNGEE.

V usage is TRBV7-2 and J usage is TRBJ1-5; 8 nucleotides align to TRBD1. Germline CDR1 and CDR2: SGHTA and FQGNSA. Trimming at V came to 5 bases and at J to 8 bases, leaving 11 bases not matched to a gene. The CDR3 contains 15 residues. The DNA of the CDR3 is TGTGCCAGCAGCCTTGACAGGGGTCCTAAAAAGCCCCAGCATTTT. This translates into CASSLDRGPKKPQHF.

The J gene is TRBJ1-1, the V gene TRBV24-1, with D possibly being TRBD1 (6 bases). The germline V and J ends were trimmed by 4 bases and 8 bases, with 19 bases remaining between them. CDR3 length equals 15 residues. The germline V gene has CDR1 KGHDR and CDR2 SFDVKD. Here the CDR3 DNA reads TGTGCCACCAGTGAATACGGCTATGACAGGCCCGAAGCTTTCTTT. The encoded protein is CATSEYGYDRPEAFF.

V usage is TRBV19 and J usage is TRBJ2-2, with TRBD1 matching 9 bases. Per germline, CDR1 LNHDA and CDR2 SQIVND (reference sequence). CDR3 length: 17 residues. V was pared by 4 bases and J by 4 bases, with 10 bases of the junction left unmatched. The chain's CDR3 is CASSTSTGGAGTGELFF. The CDR3 nucleotides read TGTGCCAGTAGTACGTCAACAGGGGGCGCTGGCACCGGGGAGCTGTTTTTT.